One sample yielded the 9 T cell receptor beta chains listed below, sequenced in a study of T cell repertoires and HLA-DP antigens. Their target antigens are unknown. The protocol was immunoSEQ multiplex PCR, while the TCRdb copy is restricted to in-frame clones and leaves out a portion. The data show almost 90,000 clones, around nine tenths seen once. The sample taken for sequencing was CD4+ T cells from PBMCs. The receptors derive from a man aged 45 to 65 in good health and CMV-seronegative.

This chain uses TRBV28 with TRBJ1-5; the match to TRBD1 covers 8 bases. The CDR3 sequence is 15 residues long. Germline V gene sequence: CDR1 MDHEN, CDR2 SYDVKM. With V trimmed by 6 bases and J by 3 bases, 7 bases remained unmatched. CDR3 coding DNA: TGTGCCAGCAGGAACAGGGGGGAGAACAATCAGCCCCAGCATTTT. Translation: CASRNRGENNQPQHF.

The chain combines TRBV18 with TRBJ1-2, with 7 bases identical to TRBD1. The CDR3 runs to 13 residues. The trim removed 6 bases at V and 7 bases at J, leaving 8 bases unmatched. Germline V CDR1 and CDR2: KGHSH, LQKENI. DNA for the CDR3: TGTGCCAGCTCTCCGGACAGGACGGGTGGCTACACCTTC. Amino acid sequence: CASSPDRTGGYTF.

V and J are TRBV28 and TRBJ2-7; 7 bases map to TRBD2. Germline V lookup: CDR1 MDHEN, CDR2 SYDVKM. This CDR3 contains 20 residues. V lost 5 bases, J lost 2 bases, and 24 bases stayed unmatched. The CDR3 here is CASSALAPGVGGATTYEQYF. As DNA, the CDR3 is TGTGCCAGCAGTGCTCTTGCGCCCGGAGTGGGAGGGGCCACGACCTACGAGCAGTACTTC.

This chain joins TRBV7-2 and TRBJ2-2; 7 nucleotides agree with TRBD2. CDR3 length: 16 residues. CDR1 SGHTA and CDR2 FQGNSA come from the germline V gene. J was trimmed by 6 bases and V by 6 bases; bases with no gene match: 13. The CDR3 sequence is CASRIPRAGEAGELFF. CDR3 nucleotides: TGTGCCAGCAGGATCCCAAGGGCGGGAGAGGCCGGGGAGCTGTTTTTT.

The CDR3 is CASSTTGMNTEAFF. For the CDR3, the DNA is TGTGCCAGCAGTACGACGGGAATGAACACTGAAGCTTTCTTT. This rearrangement joins TRBV2 to TRBJ1-1; D not resolved. V lost 5 bases and J 0 bases, leaving 10 bases between the germline ends. Germline assignment: CDR1 SNHLY and CDR2 FYNNEI. This CDR3 has 14 residues.

The chain is built from TRBV30 and TRBJ2-2, with 10 bases that match TRBD2. The ends lost 0 bases at V and 3 bases at J; junction bases unmatched: 4. Germline lookup yields CDR1 GTSNPN and CDR2 SVGIG (reference sequence). The CDR3 runs to 16 residues. The CDR3 sequence is CAWSVQRGGHTGELFF. In DNA, the CDR3 is TGTGCCTGGAGTGTTCAGCGGGGGGGCCACACCGGGGAGCTGTTTTTT.

The V gene is TRBV6-1, the J gene TRBJ1-5; D is perhaps TRBD1 (6 bases). Trimming cost V 3 bases and J 4 bases, with 16 bases left between them. The CDR3 has 16 amino acids. Germline assignment: CDR1 MNHNS and CDR2 SASEGT. CDR3 protein: CASSEATGTPNQPQHF. The DNA of the CDR3 is TGTGCCAGCAGTGAGGCAACCGGGACACCGAATCAGCCCCAGCATTTT.

V and J are TRBV30 and TRBJ2-2; 7 nucleotides align to TRBD2. The CDR3 loop spans 15 amino acids. V shed 5 bases and J 3 bases; nucleotides not matched to a gene: 9. From germline, CDR1 is GTSNPN and CDR2 SVGIG (reference sequence). Here the CDR3 DNA reads TGTGCCTGGGCGGGCGGGAGAAGGGACACCGGGGAGCTGTTTTTT. Protein sequence: CAWAGGRRDTGELFF.

The V and J genes are TRBV6-6 and TRBJ1-1; D remains ambiguous. Between the trimmed V and J ends, which lost 7 bases and 1 base, there was a span of 16 bases. The germline CDR1 and CDR2 sequences are MNHNY and SVGAGI (reference sequence). The CDR3 loop spans 15 amino acids. The CDR3 sequence: CASILGGGRNTEAFF. The CDR3, as DNA: TGTGCCAGCATCCTCGGTGGTGGCAGGAACACTGAAGCTTTCTTT.